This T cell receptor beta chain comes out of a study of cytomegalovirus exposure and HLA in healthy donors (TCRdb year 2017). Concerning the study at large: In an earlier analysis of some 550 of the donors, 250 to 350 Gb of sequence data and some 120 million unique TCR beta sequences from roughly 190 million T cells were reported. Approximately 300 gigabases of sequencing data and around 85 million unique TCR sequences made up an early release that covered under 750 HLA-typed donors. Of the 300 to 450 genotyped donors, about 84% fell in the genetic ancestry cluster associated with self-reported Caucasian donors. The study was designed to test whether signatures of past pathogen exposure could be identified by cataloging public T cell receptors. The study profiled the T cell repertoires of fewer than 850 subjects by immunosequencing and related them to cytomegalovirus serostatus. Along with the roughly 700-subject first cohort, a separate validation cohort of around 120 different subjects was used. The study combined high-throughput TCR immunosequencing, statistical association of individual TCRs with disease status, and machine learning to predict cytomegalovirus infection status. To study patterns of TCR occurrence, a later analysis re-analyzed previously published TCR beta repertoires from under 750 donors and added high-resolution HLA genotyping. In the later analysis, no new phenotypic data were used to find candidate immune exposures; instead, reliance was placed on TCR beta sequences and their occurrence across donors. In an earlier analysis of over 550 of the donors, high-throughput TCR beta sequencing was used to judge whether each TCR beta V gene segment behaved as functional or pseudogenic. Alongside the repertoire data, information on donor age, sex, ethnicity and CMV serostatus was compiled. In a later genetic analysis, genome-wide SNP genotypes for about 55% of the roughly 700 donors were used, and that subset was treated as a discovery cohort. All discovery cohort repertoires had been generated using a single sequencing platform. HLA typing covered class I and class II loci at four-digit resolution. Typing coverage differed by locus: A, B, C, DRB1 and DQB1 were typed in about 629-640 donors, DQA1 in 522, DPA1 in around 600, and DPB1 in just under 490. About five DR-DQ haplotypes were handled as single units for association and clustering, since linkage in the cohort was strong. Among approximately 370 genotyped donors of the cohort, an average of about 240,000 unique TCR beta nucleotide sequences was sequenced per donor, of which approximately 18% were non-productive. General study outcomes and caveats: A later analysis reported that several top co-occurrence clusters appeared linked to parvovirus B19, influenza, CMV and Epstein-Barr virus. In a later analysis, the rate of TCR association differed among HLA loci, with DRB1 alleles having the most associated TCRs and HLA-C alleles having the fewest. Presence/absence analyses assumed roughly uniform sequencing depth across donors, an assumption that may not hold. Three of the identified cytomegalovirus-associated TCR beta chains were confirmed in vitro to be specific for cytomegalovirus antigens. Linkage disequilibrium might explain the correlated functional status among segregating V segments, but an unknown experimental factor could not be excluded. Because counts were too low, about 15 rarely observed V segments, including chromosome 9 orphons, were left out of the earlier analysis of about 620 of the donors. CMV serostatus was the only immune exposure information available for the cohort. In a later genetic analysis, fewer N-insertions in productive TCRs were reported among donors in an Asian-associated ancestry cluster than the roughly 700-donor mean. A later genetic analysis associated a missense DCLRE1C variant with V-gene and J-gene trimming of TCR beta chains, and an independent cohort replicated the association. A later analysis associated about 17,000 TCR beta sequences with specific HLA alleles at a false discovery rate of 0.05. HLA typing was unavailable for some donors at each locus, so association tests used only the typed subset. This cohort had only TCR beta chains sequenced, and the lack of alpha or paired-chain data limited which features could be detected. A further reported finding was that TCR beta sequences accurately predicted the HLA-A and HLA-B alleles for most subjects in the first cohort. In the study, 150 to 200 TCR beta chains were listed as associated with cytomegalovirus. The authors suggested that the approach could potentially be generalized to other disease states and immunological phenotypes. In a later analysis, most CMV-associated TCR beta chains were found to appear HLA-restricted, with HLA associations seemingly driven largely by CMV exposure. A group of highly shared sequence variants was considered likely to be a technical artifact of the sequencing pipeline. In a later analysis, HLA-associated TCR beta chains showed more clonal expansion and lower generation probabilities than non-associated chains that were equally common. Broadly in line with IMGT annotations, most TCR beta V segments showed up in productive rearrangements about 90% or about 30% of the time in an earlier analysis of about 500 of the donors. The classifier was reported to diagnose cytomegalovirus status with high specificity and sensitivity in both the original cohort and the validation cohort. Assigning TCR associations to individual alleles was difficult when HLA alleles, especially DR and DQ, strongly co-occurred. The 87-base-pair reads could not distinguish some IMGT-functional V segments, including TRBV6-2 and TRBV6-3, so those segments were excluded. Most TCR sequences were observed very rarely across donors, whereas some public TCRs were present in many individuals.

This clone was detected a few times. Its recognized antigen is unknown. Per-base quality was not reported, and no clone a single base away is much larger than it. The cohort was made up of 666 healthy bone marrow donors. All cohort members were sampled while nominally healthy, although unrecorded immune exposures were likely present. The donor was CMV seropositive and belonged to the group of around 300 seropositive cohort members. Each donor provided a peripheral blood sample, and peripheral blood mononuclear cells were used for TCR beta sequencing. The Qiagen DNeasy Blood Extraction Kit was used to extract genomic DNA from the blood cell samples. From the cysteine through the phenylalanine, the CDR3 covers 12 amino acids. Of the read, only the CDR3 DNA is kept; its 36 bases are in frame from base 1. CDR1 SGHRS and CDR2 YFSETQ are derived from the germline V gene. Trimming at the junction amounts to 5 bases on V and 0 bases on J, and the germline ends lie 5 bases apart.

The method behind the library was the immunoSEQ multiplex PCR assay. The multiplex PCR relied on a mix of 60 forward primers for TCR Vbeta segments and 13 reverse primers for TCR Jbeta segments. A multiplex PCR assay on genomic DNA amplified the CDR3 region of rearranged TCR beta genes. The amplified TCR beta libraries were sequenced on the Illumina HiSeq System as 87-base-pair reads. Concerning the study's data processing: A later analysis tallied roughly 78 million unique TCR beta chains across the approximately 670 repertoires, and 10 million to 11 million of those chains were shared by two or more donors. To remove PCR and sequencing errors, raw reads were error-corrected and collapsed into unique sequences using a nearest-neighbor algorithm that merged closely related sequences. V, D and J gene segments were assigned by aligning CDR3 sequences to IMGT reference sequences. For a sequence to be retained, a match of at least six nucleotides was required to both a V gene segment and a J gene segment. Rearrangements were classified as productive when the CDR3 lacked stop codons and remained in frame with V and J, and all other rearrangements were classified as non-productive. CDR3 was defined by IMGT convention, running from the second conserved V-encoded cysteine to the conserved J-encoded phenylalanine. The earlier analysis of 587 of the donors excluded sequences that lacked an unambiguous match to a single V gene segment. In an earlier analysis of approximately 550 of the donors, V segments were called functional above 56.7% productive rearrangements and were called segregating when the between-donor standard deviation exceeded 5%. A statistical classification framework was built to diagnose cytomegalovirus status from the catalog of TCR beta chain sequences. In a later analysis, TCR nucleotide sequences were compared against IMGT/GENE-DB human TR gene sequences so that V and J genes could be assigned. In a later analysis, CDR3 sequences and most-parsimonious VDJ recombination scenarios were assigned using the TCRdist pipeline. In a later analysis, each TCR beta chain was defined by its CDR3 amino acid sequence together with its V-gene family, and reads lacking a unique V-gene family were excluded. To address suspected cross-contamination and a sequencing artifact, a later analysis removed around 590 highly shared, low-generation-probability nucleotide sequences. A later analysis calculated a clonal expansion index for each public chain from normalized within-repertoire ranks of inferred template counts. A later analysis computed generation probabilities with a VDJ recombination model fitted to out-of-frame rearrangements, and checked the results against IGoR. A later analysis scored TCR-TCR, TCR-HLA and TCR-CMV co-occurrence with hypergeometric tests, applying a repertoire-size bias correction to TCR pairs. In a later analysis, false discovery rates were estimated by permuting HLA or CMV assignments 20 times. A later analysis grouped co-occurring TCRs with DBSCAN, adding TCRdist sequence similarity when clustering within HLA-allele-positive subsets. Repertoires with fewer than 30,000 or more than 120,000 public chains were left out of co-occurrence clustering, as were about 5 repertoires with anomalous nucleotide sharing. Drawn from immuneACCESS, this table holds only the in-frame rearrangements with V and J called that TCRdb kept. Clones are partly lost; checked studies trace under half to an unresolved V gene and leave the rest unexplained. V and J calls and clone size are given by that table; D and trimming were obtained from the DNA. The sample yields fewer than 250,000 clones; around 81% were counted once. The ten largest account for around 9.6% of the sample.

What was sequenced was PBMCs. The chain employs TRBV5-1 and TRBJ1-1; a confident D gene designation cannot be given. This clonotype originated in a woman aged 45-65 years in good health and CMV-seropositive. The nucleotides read TGCGCCAGCAGACTGATGAACACTGAAGCTTTCTTT. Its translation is CASRLMNTEAFF.